This TCR beta chain was recovered during a study of CD8+CD57+ T cells in acquired aplastic anemia. Study-level background: Sorted CD4+ and CD8+ cells gave an average of 3.2 ug of DNA.

This clonotype showed up just once. What it recognizes is unknown. CD8+CD57+ cell expansion, shown by flow cytometry, had occurred in the patients selected for sequencing. Severe acquired aplastic anemia was diagnosed in all patients. General study results and limits: Patients and controls shared approximately 28 CD8+ CDR3 sequences.

The CDR3 has 15 residues. Germline-derived CDR1 and CDR2 are LNHDA and SQIVND (reference sequence). V shed 5 bases and J shed 1 base, with 12 bases lying between them. Template material for TCR beta VDJ and CDR3 profiling consisted of genomic DNA. From the reads, TCRdb called clonotypes with MiXCR, one entry per CDR3 protein. The sample has some 170,000 distinct CDR3 sequences; roughly two thirds are singletons. Sequenced material: sorted CD4+, CD8+, or CD8+CD57+ T cells (not recorded which) from PBMCs. The TCR originated in a human donor with aplastic anemia. The genes are TRBV19 and TRBJ1-3; D gene unclear. CDR3 nucleotide sequence: TGTGCCAGTAGTGCACATTGGGATTCTGGAAACACCATATATTTT. As protein: CASSAHWDSGNTIYF.